Below, one T cell receptor (beta chain) is given with its context. Its antigen is as yet unknown. The sample originates from a study of cytomegalovirus exposure and HLA in healthy donors. The study, taken as a whole, reports: With DRB1 most and HLA-C fewest, TCR association rates differed between HLA loci in a later analysis.

Germline-derived CDR1 and CDR2 are MNHEY and SVGAGI. With 1 base clipped from V and 9 bases from J, the junction kept 7 bases outside the gene matches. The CDR3 contains 14 residues. The PCR used 60 Vbeta and 13 Jbeta primers. Method: immunoSEQ multiplex PCR; TCRdb's copy keeps in-frame clones and lacks some. The sample totals 130,000 to 150,000 clones; its top ten clones hold less than 3%. This chain uses TRBV6-5 with TRBJ2-3; 7 bases align to TRBD1. Sequences were obtained from PBMCs. The clonotype comes from a man in his forties or fifties in good health and CMV-seronegative. The CDR3 DNA follows: TGTGCCAGCAGTTACTTAGACCGACAGGGAACGCAGTATTTT. Translation: CASSYLDRQGTQYF.